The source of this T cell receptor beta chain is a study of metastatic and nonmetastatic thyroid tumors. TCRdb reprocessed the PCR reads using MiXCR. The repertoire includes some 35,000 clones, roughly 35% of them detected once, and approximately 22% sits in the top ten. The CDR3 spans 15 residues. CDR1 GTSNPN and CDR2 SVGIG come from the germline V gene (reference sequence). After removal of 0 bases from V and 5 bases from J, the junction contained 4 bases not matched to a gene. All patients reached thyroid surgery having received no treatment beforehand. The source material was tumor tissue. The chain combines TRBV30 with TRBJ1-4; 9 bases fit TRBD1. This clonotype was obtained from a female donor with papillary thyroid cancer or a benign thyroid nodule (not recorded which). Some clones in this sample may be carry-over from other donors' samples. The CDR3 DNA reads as TGTGCCTGGAGTGTACGGACAGGGGTGAATGAAAAACTGTTTTTT. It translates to CAWSVRTGVNEKLFF.